These 24 T cell receptor delta chains share one sample of origin, sequenced in a study of gamma-delta chains in newborns, infants, children. TCRdb ran CATT on the reads. The data contain fewer than 5,000 delta-chain clones, less than 40% of them singletons. Sequenced input: blood. Source of these receptors: a child who received the measles vaccine.

In regard to this clone: The junction departs from germline at one end; a sequencing error may be responsible. The V and J genes are TRDV1 and TRDJ1; TRDD3 is a possible D gene (5 bases). The germline V gene encodes CDR1 TSWWSYY and CDR2 QGS. The CDR3 sequence is 13 residues long. DNA for the CDR3: TGTGCTCCCCAGATACTGAAGACCGATCAACTCATCTTT. Encoded protein: CAPQILKTDQLIF.

The V call is TRDV3, the J call TRDJ1; TRDD3 agrees at 10 bases. Germline loops: CDR1 TVYSNPD, CDR2 GDNSRS (reference sequence). V shed 2 bases and J 3 bases; nucleotides not matched to a gene: 27. This CDR3 is built from 21 residues. The CDR3, as DNA: TGTGCCTTTGGGAGGGGACCGTATACTGGGGGATCTTATTGTTGCCCCGATAAACTCATCTTT. This encodes CAFGRGPYTGGSYCCPDKLIF.

This clone appeared a few times. This CDR3 reads CAFSLRSGADKLIF. DNA of the CDR3: TGTGCCTTTAGCTTACGTTCTGGGGCTGATAAACTCATCTTT. The gene calls are TRDV3 and TRDJ1, with a possible D match to TRDD3 (6 bases). The CDR3 sequence is 14 residues long. The germline V and J ends were trimmed by 0 bases and 5 bases, with 16 bases remaining between them. Germline lookup yields CDR1 TVYSNPD and CDR2 GDNSRS (reference sequence).

By share, this clone counts as large (0.1 to 1%). Different DNA sequences within this sample yield the same CDR3. The chain joins TRAV29/DV5 to TRDJ1; possibly TRDD2 for D (8 bases). This CDR3 comprises 18 residues. Germline CDR1 reads NSMFDY; CDR2 reads ISSIKDK. Trimming removed 4 bases from V and 1 base from J, with 26 bases in between. Here the CDR3 reads CAAVTSYWYWGFTDKLIF. DNA for the CDR3: TGTGCAGCAGTGACTTCCTACTGGTACTGGGGATTCACCGATAAACTCATCTTT.

A note on this clone: A much larger clone differs from this one at a single base, so this may be a read error. This rearrangement joins TRDV1 to TRDJ1; 13 bases are a match to TRDD3. CDR1 and CDR2 (germline): TSWWSYY, QGS. The CDR3 is made up of 25 amino acids. V lost 0 bases and J lost 5; bases outside the gene matches: 30. The CDR3 bases are TGTGCTCTTGGGGAACTGAGTTCTTCCTACCCTTTTACTGGGGGATACGCCCGGGGGATTGATAAACTCATCTTT. As protein: CALGELSSSYPFTGGYARGIDKLIF.

CDR3 region: CACDTADTSSWDTRQMFF. CDR3 DNA sequence: TGTGCCTGTGACACGGCGGATACGAGCTCCTGGGACACCCGACAGATGTTTTTC. The chain joins TRDV2 to TRDJ3; 7 positions match TRDD3. After removal of 1 base from V and 0 bases from J, the junction contained 5 bases not matched to a gene. The CDR3 consists of 18 residues. The germline CDR1 and CDR2 sequences are GEAIGNYY and EKD.

This clone is a singleton in its sample. This chain connects TRDV1 to TRDJ1; D gene ambiguous. Germline loops: CDR1 TSWWSYY, CDR2 QGS. Trimming shortened V by 0 bases and J by 0 bases, and 17 bases separated the two germline ends. CDR3 size: 18 residues. The CDR3 protein is CALGELYRLVPNTDKLIF. CDR3 bases: TGTGCTCTTGGGGAACTCTACCGTTTGGTCCCCAACACCGATAAACTCATCTTT.

This clone appeared once. This CDR3 reads CALGEGIPSPTGDPFAYTDKLIF. The CDR3 DNA follows: TGTGCTCTTGGGGAGGGTATTCCCTCCCCTACTGGGGACCCCTTTGCGTACACCGATAAACTCATCTTT. This rearrangement joins TRDV1 to TRDJ1, with TRDD3 matching 7 bases. Germline lookup yields CDR1 TSWWSYY and CDR2 QGS. With 3 bases clipped from V and 0 bases from J, the junction kept 28 bases outside the gene matches. This CDR3 comprises 23 residues.

The chain uses TRDV1 and TRDJ2; D might be TRDD2 or TRDD3, each matching 5 bases. The V gene lost 4 bases and the J gene lost 5 bases, with 32 bases spanning the gap. CDR1 is TSWWSYY and CDR2 is QGS in the germline V gene. The CDR3 loop spans 21 amino acids. CDR3 in DNA: TGTGCTCTTGGGGGACCTTATTTTCCCTTTCCTCGGGGGGTTAACACAGCACAACTCTTCTTT. This translates into CALGGPYFPFPRGVNTAQLFF.

In its sample, this clone was seen a few times. CDR3 in amino acids: CALGERIMLGANTDKLIF. CDR3 DNA: TGTGCTCTTGGGGAAAGAATAATGCTTGGGGCCAACACCGATAAACTCATCTTT. The chain carries TRDV1 and TRDJ1; tentatively, D is TRDD3 (5 bases). The V gene lost 2 bases and the J gene lost 0 bases, with 19 bases spanning the gap. Germline V gene data show CDR1 as TSWWSYY and CDR2 as QGS. There are 18 residues in the CDR3.

A few counts support this clone. The chain employs TRDV2 and TRDJ1; 7 positions agree with TRDD3. The CDR3 covers 15 residues. The germline CDR1 and CDR2 sequences are GEAIGNYY and EKD. The V gene end was trimmed by 3 bases and the J gene end by 0 bases; junction bases not matched to a gene: 6. Written as DNA, the CDR3 is TGTGCCTGTGACGCGTTGGGGATATACACCGATAAACTCATCTTT. This encodes CACDALGIYTDKLIF.

This clone has just one count. A single base separates this from a much larger clone, so it may be a read error. Different DNA sequences within this sample yield the same CDR3. The chain recombines TRDV1 with TRDJ2; possible D gene TRDD3, 5 bases. The CDR3 consists of 20 residues. Germline lookup yields CDR1 TSWWSYY and CDR2 QGS. The CDR3 loop reads CALGEHRVARRRALTAQLFF. CDR3 sequence (DNA): TGTGCTCTCGGGGAACATCGGGTAGCCCGCCGGCGGGCTTTGACAGCACAACTCTTCTTT.

The chain joins TRDV1 to TRDJ1, with D possibly being TRDD3 (6 bases). The CDR3 spans 21 residues. Trimming shortened V by 0 bases and J by 8 bases, and 34 bases separated the two germline ends. Looked up from germline, CDR1 is TSWWSYY and CDR2 is QGS. The CDR3 here is CALGELHGYCFVGAPAYKLIF. The CDR3 DNA follows: TGTGCTCTTGGGGAACTTCACGGCTATTGCTTCGTGGGGGCCCCGGCCTACAAACTCATCTTT.

CDR3 protein: CALGPYLPGVLGAYDKLIF. CDR3 coding DNA: TGTGCTCTTGGGCCCTATCTACCGGGGGTACTGGGGGCCTACGATAAACTCATCTTT. The rearrangement joins TRDV1 to TRDJ1; 8 positions match TRDD3. The CDR3 runs 19 residues. The V segment lost 5 bases and the J segment 4 bases; nucleotides outside the gene matches: 21. The germline V gene has CDR1 TSWWSYY and CDR2 QGS.

J is TRDJ1 and V is TRDV1, with 12 bases fitting TRDD3. The germline CDR1 and CDR2 sequences are TSWWSYY and QGS. The CDR3 contains 22 residues. V shed 0 bases, J shed 0 bases, and the junction held 17 bases outside the gene matches. The CDR3 coding sequence is TGTGCTCTTGGGGAACTAGGGGGCCAGTACTGGGGGATACCTCCGTACACCGATAAACTCATCTTT. As protein: CALGELGGQYWGIPPYTDKLIF.

About this clone: An end of the junction does not agree with germline; a read error may underlie this. Here the CDR3 reads CARGGSRPDKLIF. CDR3 nucleotides: TGTGCTCGTGGGGGATCAAGGCCCGATAAACTCATCTTT. The V gene is TRDV1, the J gene TRDJ1; 8 bases align to TRDD3. The CDR3 loop spans 13 amino acids. CDR1 and CDR2 from the germline V gene are TSWWSYY and QGS.

The chain carries TRDV1 and TRDJ3; TRDD3 aligns across 12 bases. The CDR3 covers 35 residues. Germline CDR1 and CDR2: TSWWSYY and QGS. With V trimmed by 4 bases and J by 1 base, 53 bases remained unmatched. The CDR3 region has the DNA TGTGCTCTTGGGGCAACCCCGCTGAACACCTTCTACGATTGGCCTGGGGGATACGCGTATCCGGCGTATATCCTCTCATCCTGGGACACCCGACAGATGTTTTTC. It encodes CALGATPLNTFYDWPGGYAYPAYILSSWDTRQMFF.

This clone was seen a handful of times. V is TRDV3 and J is TRDJ1; TRDD3 matches 11 bases. The ends lost 3 bases at V and 0 bases at J; junction bases unmatched: 12. The CDR3 spans 17 residues. Germline values: CDR1 TVYSNPD, CDR2 GDNSRS (reference sequence). The CDR3: CALDYWGIGQYTDKLIF. In nucleotides, the CDR3 is TGTGCCTTGGACTACTGGGGGATAGGGCAGTACACCGATAAACTCATCTTT. Using reference TRDV3 and TRDJ1 for the parts outside the CDR3, the full variable domain is CDKVTQSSPDQTVASGSEVVLLCTYDTVYSNPDLFWYRIRPDYSFQFVFYGDNSRSEGADFTQGRFSVKHILTQKAFHLVISPVRTEDSATYYCALDYWGIGQYTDKLIFGKGTRVTVEP.

A remark on this clone: Germline and junction disagree at one end, which may indicate a read error. J is TRDJ1 and V is TRDV1; TRDD2 or TRDD3 may be the D gene (9 bases each). The CDR3 consists of 20 residues. CDR1 and CDR2 (germline): TSWWSYY, QGS. This CDR3 is CALGEGPSYEYWGSIDNLIF. The CDR3 DNA follows: TGTGCTCTTGGGGAGGGGCCTTCCTACGAGTACTGGGGGAGTATCGATAATCTCATCTTT.

There are a few counts of this clone. This rearrangement joins TRDV1 to TRDJ1; 11 bases fit TRDD3. Germline CDR1 TSWWSYY, CDR2 QGS. The CDR3 totals 21 residues. Trimming cost V 0 bases and J 0 bases; bases outside gene matches: 15. CDR3 DNA: TGTGCTCTTGGGGAACTCTCCCGATGGGGGATACGAGGAAGGTACACCGATAAACTCATCTTT. Translated, it gives CALGELSRWGIRGRYTDKLIF.

Regarding this clone: The sample carries other DNA sequences with the same CDR3. The chain's CDR3 is CALGEAFLPRLGGCEVDKLIF. CDR3 nucleotides: TGTGCTCTTGGGGAGGCCTTCCTACCCCGACTAGGGGGATGCGAGGTCGATAAACTCATCTTT. The chain carries TRDV1 and TRDJ1; the match to TRDD2 covers 9 bases. V trimming: 3 bases; J trimming: 4 bases; junction bases outside the gene matches: 24. CDR3 length equals 21 residues. CDR1 is TSWWSYY, CDR2 QGS, per germline.

The chain uses TRDV2 and TRDJ1; 8 nucleotides match TRDD3. The germline V gene has CDR1 GEAIGNYY and CDR2 EKD. The CDR3 is made up of 16 amino acids. V lost 3 bases, J lost 2 bases, and 10 bases stayed unmatched. CDR3 amino acids: CACDPLLLGGTDKLIF. CDR3 DNA sequence: TGTGCCTGTGACCCTCTCTTACTGGGGGGTACCGATAAACTCATCTTT.

V and J are TRDV1 and TRDJ1; 11 positions match TRDD3. CDR1 TSWWSYY and CDR2 QGS come from the germline V gene. With V trimmed by 0 bases and J by 3 bases, 21 bases remained unmatched. The CDR3 sequence is 22 residues long. The CDR3 loop is CALGELEITILWGIQGADKLIF. DNA for the CDR3: TGTGCTCTTGGGGAACTAGAGATTACAATTCTCTGGGGGATACAGGGTGCCGATAAACTCATCTTT.

The chain couples TRDV3 to TRDJ1, with 13 bases aligning to TRDD3. V lost 2 bases and J lost 3; bases outside the gene matches: 30. CDR1 TVYSNPD and CDR2 GDNSRS come from the germline V gene (reference sequence). The CDR3 covers 23 residues. DNA of the CDR3: TGTGCCTTTGATTCTCCCCCTTCCTCCTACTGGGGGATACGCGTATCCGGCGCCGATAAACTCATCTTT. As protein: CAFDSPPSSYWGIRVSGADKLIF. Filled out from reference TRDV3 and TRDJ1, the complete variable domain reads CDKVTQSSPDQTVASGSEVVLLCTYDTVYSNPDLFWYRIRPDYSFQFVFYGDNSRSEGADFTQGRFSVKHILTQKAFHLVISPVRTEDSATYYCAFDSPPSSYWGIRVSGADKLIFGKGTRVTVEP.